These T cell receptor beta chains were read from a single sample in a study of radiotherapy plus CTLA-4 blockade in lung cancer. Repertoires were generated with immunoSEQ multiplex PCR, while TCRdb's copy carries only in-frame clones and drops some. The table has around 91,000 clones, around nine tenths seen once; the top ten hold 4.5% to 6%. Sequenced here: peripheral blood, sampled from a patient treated with radiotherapy plus ipilimumab. The source of these receptors is a human donor with non-small cell lung cancer that progressed on radiotherapy plus ipilimumab. The CDR3 runs from the conserved cysteine through the conserved F or W. The D gene is left open where the match is weak. Not all rows give a size; the values are once, few, many and, for expanded clones, a class.

J	size	D	V	DNA	CDR3
TRBJ2-5	-	-	TRBV5-6	TGTGCCAGCAGCTTCGGTACAGGGGAGACCCAGTACTTC	CASSFGTGETQYF
TRBJ2-6	once	-	TRBV7-3	TGTGCCAGCAGCTTATGGGCCCCAGGGGAAGCCATCTCTGGGGCCAACGTCCTGACTTTC	CASSLWAPGEAISGANVLTF
TRBJ2-2	-	TRBD1	TRBV7-3	TGTGCCAGCACCCGGGACAGAAACACCGGGGAGCTGTTTTTT	CASTRDRNTGELFF
TRBJ1-1	-	-	TRBV5-4	TGTGCCAGCAGCGCCAGGGAGACGGGGACTGAAGCTTTCTTT	CASSARETGTEAFF
TRBJ2-7	-	-	TRBV6-5	TGTGCCAGCAGTGTTGACGGGTACGAGCAGTACTTC	CASSVDGYEQYF
TRBJ2-7	-	TRBD1	TRBV6-1	TGTGCCAGCGAGGGGGCCCGGGACGAGCAGTACTTC	CASEGARDEQYF
TRBJ1-3	-	-	TRBV6-5	TGTGCCAGCAGTTACGGGGTAGGGTTCTCTGGAAACACCATATATTTT	CASSYGVGFSGNTIYF
TRBJ1-5	-	TRBD1	TRBV19	TGTGCCAGTAGTACCTCCCGACAGGGGGCTGATCAGCCCCAGCATTTT	CASSTSRQGADQPQHF
TRBJ1-5	-	-	TRBV6-1	TGTGCCAGCAGTCCCATCTTCAATCAGCCCCAGCATTTT	CASSPIFNQPQHF
TRBJ2-7	-	-	TRBV5-6	TGTGCCAGCAGCTACGGGACTTTCGAGCAGTACTTC	CASSYGTFEQYF
TRBJ1-4	-	-	TRBV7-9	TGTGCCAGCAGCTTAGGGACAGCTAATGAAAAACTGTTTTTT	CASSLGTANEKLFF
TRBJ1-2	-	-	TRBV6-5	TGTGCCAGCAGAGCCCAGGTCCACTATGGCTACACCTTC	CASRAQVHYGYTF
TRBJ1-2	-	-	TRBV19	TGTGCCAGTAGGGGAGCAGGGTCCTATGGCTACACCTTC	CASRGAGSYGYTF
TRBJ1-1	-	-	TRBV18	TGTGCCAGCTCACCAGCAGGTCTACTACTGGGCACTGAAGCTTTCTTT	CASSPAGLLLGTEAFF
TRBJ2-2	-	-	TRBV5-6	TGTGCCAGCAGCCCTAGGGTTCGTCGCACCGGGGAGCTGTTTTTT	CASSPRVRRTGELFF
TRBJ2-1	-	-	TRBV7-8	TGTGCCAGCAGCTTCGGGATATCGACAGGATACAATGAGCAGTTCTTC	CASSFGISTGYNEQFF
TRBJ1-2	once	-	TRBV6-1	TGTGCCAGCAGCGCCCCCGCCCGCTATGGCTACACCTTC	CASSAPARYGYTF
TRBJ2-3	-	-	TRBV20-1	TGCAGTGCTGGGGTAGATACGCAGTATTTT	CSAGVDTQYF
TRBJ2-1	-	-	TRBV2	TGTGCCAGCAGTGAAGGGAGTCCCGCCTACAATGAGCAGTTCTTC	CASSEGSPAYNEQFF
TRBJ2-5	-	-	TRBV6-5	TGTGCCAGCAGTTACGGGACCCAAGGAGGGACCCAGTACTTC	CASSYGTQGGTQYF
TRBJ2-7	-	TRBD1	TRBV15	TGTGCCACCAGCGGAGGGGAGGACAGGGGGATGGCGGACGGGTACGAGCAGTACTTC	CATSGGEDRGMADGYEQYF
TRBJ1-2	-	-	TRBV4-2	TGTGCCAGCAGCCAAGATGCGGGGGCAGGGCTCTATGGCTACACCTTC	CASSQDAGAGLYGYTF
TRBJ1-5	-	-	TRBV6-5	TGTGCCAGCAGTGCAACAGGGTTAAGCAATCAGCCCCAGCATTTT	CASSATGLSNQPQHF
TRBJ1-5	-	TRBD1	TRBV2	TGTGCCAGCAGCGGGACAGGGGTCGTTCAGCCCCAGCATTTT	CASSGTGVVQPQHF
TRBJ1-1	-	-	TRBV2	TGTGCCAGCAGTCCAGGGGTTGCGAACACTGAAGCTTTCTTT	CASSPGVANTEAFF
TRBJ2-1	-	-	TRBV2	TGTGCCAGCAGTGAAGAGAGCGGCTCCTACAATGAGCAGTTCTTC	CASSEESGSYNEQFF
TRBJ1-1	-	TRBD1	TRBV7-8	TGTGCCAGCAGCTTAGGGACAGGGGCCGAAGCTTTCTTT	CASSLGTGAEAFF
TRBJ2-3	-	-	TRBV6-1	TGTGCCAGCAGCCCCCCCAGCAATACGCAGTATTTT	CASSPPSNTQYF
TRBJ2-7	-	TRBD1	TRBV19	TGTGCCAGTAGTGACCCAAAGGGACAGGGATCCTACGAGCAGTACTTC	CASSDPKGQGSYEQYF
TRBJ1-2	-	-	TRBV28	TGTGCCAGCAGACAGACGAACCCCGGGGGCTATGGCTACACCTTC	CASRQTNPGGYGYTF
TRBJ1-2	-	-	TRBV6-1	TGTGCCAGCAGTCGGGACGGTAACTATGGCTACACCTTC	CASSRDGNYGYTF
TRBJ2-7	-	TRBD1	TRBV19	TGTGCCAGTAGTATGGGAGACAGGGAGAACGACGAGCAGTACTTC	CASSMGDRENDEQYF
TRBJ1-5	-	-	TRBV6-6	TGTGCCAGCAGTCTCTCGGGGGCAGGACAGCCCCAGCATTTT	CASSLSGAGQPQHF
TRBJ2-1	-	-	TRBV7-3	TGTGCCAGCAGCCCAGGCAGCGGAGTCCACAATGAGCAGTTCTTC	CASSPGSGVHNEQFF
TRBJ1-1	-	-	TRBV30	TGTGCCTGGGGGCCCGAGGACACTGAAGCTTTCTTT	CAWGPEDTEAFF
TRBJ1-4	-	-	TRBV5-1	TGCGCCAGCAGTCCCGAGGGGCGGGATGAAAAACTGTTTTTT	CASSPEGRDEKLFF
TRBJ1-2	few	-	TRBV6-1	TGTGCCAGCAGTGAAGTGGGGGGGCTCTATGGCTACACCTTC	CASSEVGGLYGYTF
TRBJ2-3	-	-	TRBV27	TGTGCCAGCAGTTTCCTAGATACGCAGTATTTT	CASSFLDTQYF
TRBJ2-3	-	-	TRBV27	TGTGCCAGCCACAGCGGTCTGGGAGACACAGATACGCAGTATTTT	CASHSGLGDTDTQYF
TRBJ2-1	few	-	TRBV9	TGTGCCAGCAGCTCAGGCGGGAAGTCCTACAATGAGCAGTTCTTC	CASSSGGKSYNEQFF
TRBJ2-2	-	TRBD2	TRBV4-1	TGCGCCAGCAGCCAACCTCTAGCGGCGAACACCGGGGAGCTGTTTTTT	CASSQPLAANTGELFF
TRBJ2-2	-	TRBD2	TRBV18	TGTGCCAGCTCCACGGGACTAGCGGGGCTGAACACCGGGGAGCTGTTTTTT	CASSTGLAGLNTGELFF
TRBJ2-5	-	-	TRBV6-5	TGTGCCAGCACACAACCTGGGGGGGAGACCCAGTACTTC	CASTQPGGETQYF
TRBJ1-1	-	-	TRBV5-4	TGTGCCAGCAGCCTCTCGCAGGGTTTGAACACTGAAGCTTTCTTT	CASSLSQGLNTEAFF
TRBJ1-5	once	TRBD1	TRBV28	TGTGCCAGCAGTTCCGGGGACAGGGGAAATCAGCCCCAGCATTTT	CASSSGDRGNQPQHF
TRBJ2-4	-	-	TRBV14	TGTGCCAGCAGCCAAGCTATAGCCAAAAACATTCAGTACTTC	CASSQAIAKNIQYF
TRBJ2-3	-	TRBD1	TRBV13	TGTGCCAGCAGCCATGGGACAGGGGGCGGGGGAGATACGCAGTATTTT	CASSHGTGGGGDTQYF
TRBJ2-1	-	-	TRBV27	TGTGCCAGCAAAGCAGTATCCTACAATGAGCAGTTCTTC	CASKAVSYNEQFF
TRBJ2-5	once	-	TRBV6-6	TGTGCCAGCAGTTACGGGAGGGGGCTTAAAGAGACCCAGTACTTC	CASSYGRGLKETQYF
TRBJ2-1	-	-	TRBV5-1	TGCGCCAGCAGCTTTCTCCAATACAATGAGCAGTTCTTC	CASSFLQYNEQFF
TRBJ1-5	-	-	TRBV2	TGTGCCAGCAGCCCCAGGGGTAGCAATCAGCCCCAGCATTTT	CASSPRGSNQPQHF
TRBJ2-2	-	TRBD1	TRBV14	TGTGCCAGCAGCCTCCTCGACAGGGCTCCCCTGGAGGAGCTGTTTTTT	CASSLLDRAPLEELFF
TRBJ2-3	-	-	TRBV2	TGTGCCAGCAGTGGGTTCCCCACAAGAACTACATGGCGGTATTTT	CASSGFPTRTTWRYF
TRBJ1-2	-	TRBD1	TRBV18	TGTGCCAGCTCACCGAACAGTCCCCCCGGGACAGGGAATGGCTACACCTTC	CASSPNSPPGTGNGYTF
TRBJ2-7	once	TRBD1	TRBV6-6	TGTGCCAGCAATACCGGGGACAGCTACGAGCAGTACTTC	CASNTGDSYEQYF